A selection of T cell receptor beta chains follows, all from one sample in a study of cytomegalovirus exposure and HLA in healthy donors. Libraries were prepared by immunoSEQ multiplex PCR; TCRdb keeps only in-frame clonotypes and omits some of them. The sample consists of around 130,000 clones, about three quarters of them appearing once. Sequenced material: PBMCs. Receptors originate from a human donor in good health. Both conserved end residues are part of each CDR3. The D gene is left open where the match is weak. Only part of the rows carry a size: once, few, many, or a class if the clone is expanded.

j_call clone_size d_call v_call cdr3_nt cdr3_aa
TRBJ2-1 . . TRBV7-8 TGTGCCAGCAGCTTAGCGTACAGGCGGAGCTCCTACAATGAGCAGTTCTTC CASSLAYRRSSYNEQFF
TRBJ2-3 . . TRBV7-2 TGTGCCAGCAGACAAAACTCGGTAGGAGGAAGCACAGATACGCAGTATTTT CASRQNSVGGSTDTQYF
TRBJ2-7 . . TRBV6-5 TGTGCCAGCAGTGGCACTAAGCTCTCCCACGAGCAGTACTTC CASSGTKLSHEQYF
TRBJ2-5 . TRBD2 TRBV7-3 TGTGCCAGCAGCTTAAACGGGGGGAGCGGCATCCAAGAGACCCAGTACTTC CASSLNGGSGIQETQYF
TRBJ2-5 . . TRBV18 TGTGCCAGCTCAACGGAGATCGGGACCCAGTACTTC CASSTEIGTQYF
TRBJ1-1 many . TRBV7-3 TGTGCCAGCAGCTTACGGGGAGAACGCACTGAAGCTTTCTTT CASSLRGERTEAFF
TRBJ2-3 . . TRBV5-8 TGTGCCAGCAGCCACCGGGGCACAGATACGCAGTATTTT CASSHRGTDTQYF
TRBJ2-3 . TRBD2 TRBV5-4 TGTGCCAGCACCCAGGTGGGACGGGAGGGGGATACGCAGTATTTT CASTQVGREGDTQYF
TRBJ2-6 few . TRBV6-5 TGTGCCAGCAGGTACCAGGTCTCTGGGGCCAACGTCCTGACTTTC CASRYQVSGANVLTF
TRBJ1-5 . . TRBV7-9 TGTGCCAGCAGCTTGGACCGGGCCGGGGCCCAGCATTTT CASSLDRAGAQHF
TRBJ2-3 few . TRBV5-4 TGTGCCAGCAGCCCAGGGGCGGCTGGCTTCACAGATACGCAGTATTTT CASSPGAAGFTDTQYF
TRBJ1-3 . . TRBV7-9 TGTGCCAGCAGCTTTGGGACATCTTGGGGGAGCGGAAACACCATATATTTT CASSFGTSWGSGNTIYF
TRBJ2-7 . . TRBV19 TGTGCCAGTCCCTCTGGGGGGGAGCAGTACTTC CASPSGGEQYF
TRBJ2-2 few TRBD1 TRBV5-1 TGCGCCAGCAGCTTGGGGACAGGTTCGAACACCGGGGAGCTGTTTTTT CASSLGTGSNTGELFF
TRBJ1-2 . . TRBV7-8 TGTGCCAGCAGCTTAAAGCCCAGGGTTCTTTTGTATGGCTACACCTTC CASSLKPRVLLYGYTF
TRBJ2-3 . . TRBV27 TGTGCCAGCAACCCGGGACACCGCACAGATACGCAGTATTTT CASNPGHRTDTQYF
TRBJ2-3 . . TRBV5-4 TGTGCCAGCAGCTCGGGAGGGACAGGGAGTCGCACAGATACGCAGTATTTT CASSSGGTGSRTDTQYF
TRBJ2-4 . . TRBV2 TGTGCCAGCAGACCCCTATCGGACATACCTCTAGCCAAAAACATTCAGTACTTC CASRPLSDIPLAKNIQYF
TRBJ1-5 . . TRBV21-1 TGTGCCAGCAGCAAAGAATCCGTACCGGGACAGTTTCCCTCCTACAATCAGCCCCAGCATTTT CASSKESVPGQFPSYNQPQHF
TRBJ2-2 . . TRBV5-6 TGTGCCAGCAGAGGTGGCCCAGCGCGGAGCACCGGGGAGCTGTTTTTT CASRGGPARSTGELFF
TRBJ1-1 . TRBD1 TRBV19 TGTGCCAGTAGTGAGGGGGCGAGGGGTGGGGGACTGGCTTTCTTT CASSEGARGGGLAFF
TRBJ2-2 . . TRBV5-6 TGTGCCACTCTAGGGGCGAGGACCGGGGAGCTGTTTTTT CATLGARTGELFF
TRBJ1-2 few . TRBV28 TGTGCCAGCAGGTTAGGGTCAGGGGCCTATGGCTACACCTTC CASRLGSGAYGYTF
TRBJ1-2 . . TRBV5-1 TGCGCCAGCAGCTTATTATTTCCGACAGAAGTCTCATATGGCTACACCTTC CASSLLFPTEVSYGYTF
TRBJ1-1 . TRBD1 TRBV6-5 TGTGCCAGCAGTGGCCACAGGGGTTCCACTGAAGCTTTCTTT CASSGHRGSTEAFF
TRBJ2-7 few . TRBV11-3 TGTGCCAGCAGCGCTTCGGCCAAGCGCGAGACGACCTACGAGCAGTACTTC CASSASAKRETTYEQYF
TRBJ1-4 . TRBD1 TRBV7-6 TGTGCCAGCAGCCAAAGACAGGGCGTTAGTGAAAAACTGTTTTTT CASSQRQGVSEKLFF
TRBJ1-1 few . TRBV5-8 TGTGCCAGCAGCTTTTACAGGTTGAACACTGAAGCTTTCTTT CASSFYRLNTEAFF
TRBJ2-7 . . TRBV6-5 TGTGCCAGCCAGAGGACTGATAACTACGAGCAGTACTTC CASQRTDNYEQYF
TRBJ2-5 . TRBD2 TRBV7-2 TGTGCCAGCAGCTTAGTAGCGCGACTAGCGGTTGGGGAGACCCAGTACTTC CASSLVARLAVGETQYF
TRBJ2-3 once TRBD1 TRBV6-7 TGTGCCAGCAGTTACGCCGGGACAGGGGAGGCAGATACGCAGTATTTT CASSYAGTGEADTQYF
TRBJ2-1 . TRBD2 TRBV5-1 TGCGCCAGCAGCGCGGATCTGAGACTAGCGGGGTTCGCGCAGTTCTTC CASSADLRLAGFAQFF
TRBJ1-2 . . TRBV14 TGTGCCAGCAGCCAAGATCTGATGGGCCTTGGCTACACCTTC CASSQDLMGLGYTF
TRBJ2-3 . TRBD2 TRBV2 TGTGCCAGCAGTGAGGCTAGCGGACGGACAGATACGCAGTATTTT CASSEASGRTDTQYF
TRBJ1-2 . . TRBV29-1 TGCAGCGTTACCGCGCTCTCGAGCACTGGCTACACCTTC CSVTALSSTGYTF
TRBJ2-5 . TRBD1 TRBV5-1 TGCGCCAGCAGCTGGACAGGGGGGCAAGAGACCCAGTACTTC CASSWTGGQETQYF
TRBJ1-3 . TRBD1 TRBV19 TGTGCCACCAGGCGACAGGGGGACTCTGGAAACACCATATATTTT CATRRQGDSGNTIYF
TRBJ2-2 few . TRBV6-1 TGTGCCAGCAGTCCCCTGGCAGCGAACACCGGGGAGCTGTTTTTT CASSPLAANTGELFF
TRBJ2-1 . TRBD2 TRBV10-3 TGTGCCATCAGTGACCCTAGCGGAACAACGTACAATGAGCAGTTCTTC CAISDPSGTTYNEQFF
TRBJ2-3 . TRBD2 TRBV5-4 TGTGCCAGCAGTAAGACTAGCGGTATTTCAGATACGCAGTATTTT CASSKTSGISDTQYF
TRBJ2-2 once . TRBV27 TGTGCCAGCAGTCCTAGGGCCCTTCTGGTAGCGGATAACACCGGGGAGCTGTTTTTT CASSPRALLVADNTGELFF
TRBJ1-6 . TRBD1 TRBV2 TGTGCCAGCAGGGACAGGGAGGATTCACCCCTCCACTTT CASRDREDSPLHF
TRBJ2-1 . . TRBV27 TGTGCCAGCAGTCCGGGACTCCAGATCTACAATGAGCAGTTCTTC CASSPGLQIYNEQFF
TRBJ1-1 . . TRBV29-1 TGCAGCGTTGTGCCCCTCGGAGGCTTGAAGAACACTGAAGCTTTCTTT CSVVPLGGLKNTEAFF
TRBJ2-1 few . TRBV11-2 TGTGCCAGCAGCTCCATCACAGGGCGGGGGGAGCAGTTCTTC CASSSITGRGEQFF
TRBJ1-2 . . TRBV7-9 TGTGCCAGCAGCTTCCTAAGGGGGTTGGGCTACACCTTC CASSFLRGLGYTF
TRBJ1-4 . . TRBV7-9 TGTGCCAGCAGCAGGGGTTCAGATGAAAAACTGTTTTTT CASSRGSDEKLFF
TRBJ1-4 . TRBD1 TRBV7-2 TGTGCCAGCAGCCCCAAAGGCACAGGGGGAAAACTGTTTTTT CASSPKGTGGKLFF
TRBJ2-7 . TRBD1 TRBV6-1 TGTGCCAGCCTGGACAGGGGTTTTTTCTACGAGCAGTACTTC CASLDRGFFYEQYF
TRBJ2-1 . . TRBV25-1 TGTGCCAGCAGTTCAACAGGGAATCACAATGAGCAGTTCTTC CASSSTGNHNEQFF
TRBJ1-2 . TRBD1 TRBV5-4 TGTGCCAGCAGCTTGCTGGACAGGGCGGAAGGCTACACCTTC CASSLLDRAEGYTF
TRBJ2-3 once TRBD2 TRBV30 TGTGCCTGGAGTCTCCGCCCTAGCGGGTCAGATACGCAGTATTTT CAWSLRPSGSDTQYF
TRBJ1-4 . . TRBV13 TGTGCCAGCAGCCACTCGGTGGAGGGAGGGAGAAAACTGTTTTTT CASSHSVEGGRKLFF
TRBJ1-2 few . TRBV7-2 TGTGCCAGCAGCTTGGGCGCGGGCTACACCTTC CASSLGAGYTF
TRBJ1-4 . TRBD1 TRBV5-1 TGCGCCAGCAGCTTGGGGACAGGACTATTCGTTTTT CASSLGTGLFVF
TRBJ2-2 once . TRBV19 TGTGCCAGTAGTACCTTGCGGGTTACGCGGACCGGGGAGCTGTTTTTT CASSTLRVTRTGELFF
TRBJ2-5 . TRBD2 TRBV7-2 TGTGCCAGCAGCAAGTCGGGGGGGTACCAAGAGACCCAGTACTTC CASSKSGGYQETQYF